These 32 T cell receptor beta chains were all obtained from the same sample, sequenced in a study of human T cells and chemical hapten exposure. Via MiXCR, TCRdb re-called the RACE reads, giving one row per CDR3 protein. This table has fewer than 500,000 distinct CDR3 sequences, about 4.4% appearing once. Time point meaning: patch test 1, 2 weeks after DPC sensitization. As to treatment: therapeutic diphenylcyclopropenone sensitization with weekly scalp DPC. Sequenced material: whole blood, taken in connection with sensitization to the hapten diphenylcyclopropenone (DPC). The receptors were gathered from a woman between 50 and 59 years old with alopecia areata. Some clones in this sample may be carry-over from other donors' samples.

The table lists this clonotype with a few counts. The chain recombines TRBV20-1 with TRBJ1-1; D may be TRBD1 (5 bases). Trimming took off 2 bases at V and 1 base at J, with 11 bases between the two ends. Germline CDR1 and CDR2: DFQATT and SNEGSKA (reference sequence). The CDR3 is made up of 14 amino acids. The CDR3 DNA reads TGCAGTGCTAGATCGACAGTCGGGAACACTGAAGCTTTCTTT. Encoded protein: CSARSTVGNTEAFF.

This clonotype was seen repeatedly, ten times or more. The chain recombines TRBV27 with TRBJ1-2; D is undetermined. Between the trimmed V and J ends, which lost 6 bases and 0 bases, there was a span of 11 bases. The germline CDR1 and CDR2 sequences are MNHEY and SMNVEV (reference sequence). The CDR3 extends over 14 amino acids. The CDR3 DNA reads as TGTGCCAGCAGCCGAGGTCCGGCTAACTATGGCTACACCTTC. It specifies CASSRGPANYGYTF.

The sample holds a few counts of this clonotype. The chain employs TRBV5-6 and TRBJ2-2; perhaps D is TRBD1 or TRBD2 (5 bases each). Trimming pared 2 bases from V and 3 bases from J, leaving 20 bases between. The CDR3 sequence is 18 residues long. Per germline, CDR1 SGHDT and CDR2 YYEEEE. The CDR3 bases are TGTGCCAGCAGCTTCAAGACCCGACCGGGACGGGACACCGGGGAGCTGTTTTTT. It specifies CASSFKTRPGRDTGELFF.

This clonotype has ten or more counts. In DNA, the CDR3 is TGCAGTGCTAGAGAATCATGGGACAGACTTAATTCACCCCTCCACTTT. Protein sequence: CSARESWDRLNSPLHF. The chain links TRBV20-1 to TRBJ1-6; TRBD1 aligns across 7 bases. The CDR3 has 16 amino acids. Germline lookup yields CDR1 DFQATT and CDR2 SNEGSKA (reference sequence). The ends lost 0 bases at V and 6 bases at J; junction bases unmatched: 8.

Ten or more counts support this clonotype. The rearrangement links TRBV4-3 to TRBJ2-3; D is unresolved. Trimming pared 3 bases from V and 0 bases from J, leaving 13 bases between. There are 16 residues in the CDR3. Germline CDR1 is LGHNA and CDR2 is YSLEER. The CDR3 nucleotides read TGCGCCAGCAGCCAGACGGATCAGGCTAGCACAGATACGCAGTATTTT. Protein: CASSQTDQASTDTQYF.

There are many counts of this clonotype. The CDR3 DNA sequence: TGTGCCAGCAGCCAAGATGGTCCGGGGTACAATGAGCAGTTCTTC. Protein: CASSQDGPGYNEQFF. This sequence joins TRBV3-1 and TRBJ2-1; a possible D gene is TRBD2 (5 bases). Germline V gene data show CDR1 as LGHDT and CDR2 as YNNKEL (reference sequence). CDR3 length equals 15 residues. V lost 0 bases and J 4 bases, leaving 10 bases between the germline ends.

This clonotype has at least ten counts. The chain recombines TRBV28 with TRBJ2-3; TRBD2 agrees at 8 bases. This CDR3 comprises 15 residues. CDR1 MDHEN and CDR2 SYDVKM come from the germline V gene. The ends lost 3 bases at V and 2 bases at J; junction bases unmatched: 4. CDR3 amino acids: CASSFLAGLTDTQYF. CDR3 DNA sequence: TGTGCCAGCAGTTTCCTAGCGGGTCTCACAGATACGCAGTATTTT. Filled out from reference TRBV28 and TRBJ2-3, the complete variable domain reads DVKVTQSSRYLVKRTGEKVFLECVQDMDHENMFWYRQDPGLGLRLIYFSYDVKMKEKGDIPEGYSVSREKKERFSLILESASTNQTSMYLCASSFLAGLTDTQYFGPGTRLTVL.

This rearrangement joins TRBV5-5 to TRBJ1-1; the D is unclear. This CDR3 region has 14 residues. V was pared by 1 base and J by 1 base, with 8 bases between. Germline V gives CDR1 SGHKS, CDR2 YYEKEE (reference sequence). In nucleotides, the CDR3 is TGTGCCAGCAGCTTGAGATGGGAGAACACTGAAGCTTTCTTT. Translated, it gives CASSLRWENTEAFF.

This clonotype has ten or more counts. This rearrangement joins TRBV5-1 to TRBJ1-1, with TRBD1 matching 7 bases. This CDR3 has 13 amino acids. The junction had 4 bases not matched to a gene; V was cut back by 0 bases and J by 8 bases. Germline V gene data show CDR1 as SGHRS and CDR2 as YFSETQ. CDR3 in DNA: TGCGCCAGCAGCTTGGGGGACAGCTTCGAAGCTTTCTTT. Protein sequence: CASSLGDSFEAFF.

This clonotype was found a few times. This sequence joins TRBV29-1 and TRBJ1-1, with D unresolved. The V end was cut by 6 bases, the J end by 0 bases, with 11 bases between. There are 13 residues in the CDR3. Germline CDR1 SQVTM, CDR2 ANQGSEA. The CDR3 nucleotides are TGCAGCGTCGTTAATTTCATGAACACTGAAGCTTTCTTT. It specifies CSVVNFMNTEAFF.

The CDR3 spells CASSLVSPNEKLFF. CDR3 DNA sequence: TGTGCCAGCAGTTTGGTCAGTCCTAATGAAAAACTGTTTTTT. This chain connects TRBV12-3 or TRBV12-4 to TRBJ1-4; D ambiguous. This CDR3 spans 14 amino acids. The V gene lost 3 bases and the J gene lost 3 bases, with 8 bases spanning the gap.

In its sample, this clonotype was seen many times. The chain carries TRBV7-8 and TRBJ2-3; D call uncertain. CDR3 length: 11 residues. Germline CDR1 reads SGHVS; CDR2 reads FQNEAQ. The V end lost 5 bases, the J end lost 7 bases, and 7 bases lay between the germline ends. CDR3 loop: CASSPENTQYF. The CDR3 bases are TGTGCCAGCAGCCCCGAGAATACGCAGTATTTT. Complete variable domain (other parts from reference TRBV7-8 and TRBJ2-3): GAGVSQSPRYKVAKRGQDVALRCDPISGHVSLFWYQQALGQGPEFLTYFQNEAQLDKSGLPSDRFFAERPEGSVSTLKIQRTQQEDSAVYLCASSPENTQYFGPGTRLTVL.

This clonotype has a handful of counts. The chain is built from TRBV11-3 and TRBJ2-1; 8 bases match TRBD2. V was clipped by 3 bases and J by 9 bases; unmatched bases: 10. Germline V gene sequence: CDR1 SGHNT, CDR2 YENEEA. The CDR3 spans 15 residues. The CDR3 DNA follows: TGTGCCAGCAGCTTGGGACGGGGGGGAGCGGGTGAGCAGTTCTTC. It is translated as CASSLGRGGAGEQFF.

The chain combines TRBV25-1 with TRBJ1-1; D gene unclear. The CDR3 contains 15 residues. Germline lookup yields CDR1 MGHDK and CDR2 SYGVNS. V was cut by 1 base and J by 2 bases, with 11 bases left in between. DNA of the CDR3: TGTGCCAGCAGTGAATCAGCGGGATCAAACACTGAAGCTTTCTTT. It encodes CASSESAGSNTEAFF.

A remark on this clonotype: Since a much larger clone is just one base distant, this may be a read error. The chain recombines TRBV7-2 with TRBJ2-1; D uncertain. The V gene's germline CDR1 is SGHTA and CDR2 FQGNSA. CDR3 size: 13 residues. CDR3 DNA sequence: TGTGCCAGCAGCTTTTCTCGGTGGGATGAGCAGCTCTTC. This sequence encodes CASSFSRWDEQLF.

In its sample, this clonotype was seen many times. CDR3 nucleotides: TGTGCCAGCAGTTTTAAAGTGGGGGTCCTTAATCAGCCCCAGCATTTT. Its translation is CASSFKVGVLNQPQHF. This chain joins TRBV12-3 or TRBV12-4 and TRBJ1-5; D perhaps matches TRBD1 (5 bases). The CDR3 contains 16 residues. Trimming took off 3 bases at V and 4 bases at J, with 16 bases between the two ends.

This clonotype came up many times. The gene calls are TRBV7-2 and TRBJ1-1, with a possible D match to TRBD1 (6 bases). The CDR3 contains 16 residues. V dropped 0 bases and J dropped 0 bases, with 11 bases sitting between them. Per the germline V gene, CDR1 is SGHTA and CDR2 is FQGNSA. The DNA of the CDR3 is TGTGCCAGCAGCTTAGCTGGGGGGCCGCTGAACACTGAAGCTTTCTTT. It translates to CASSLAGGPLNTEAFF.

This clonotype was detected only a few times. The DNA for the CDR3 is TGTGCCAGCAAAGTCGGTCCGGCGTACAATGAGCAGTTCTTC. Protein sequence: CASKVGPAYNEQFF. This chain links TRBV6-1 with TRBJ2-1; no firm D call. Germline-derived CDR1 and CDR2 are MNHNS and SASEGT. The CDR3 extends over 14 amino acids. Trimming pared 7 bases from V and 4 bases from J, leaving 14 bases between.

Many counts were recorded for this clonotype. CDR3 sequence: CSVTGTGANYGYTF. CDR3 nucleotides: TGCAGCGTCACCGGGACAGGGGCGAACTATGGCTACACCTTC. The V and J genes are TRBV29-1 and TRBJ1-2, with 10 bases identical to TRBD1. The CDR3 totals 14 residues. Germline V gene sequence: CDR1 SQVTM, CDR2 ANQGSEA. Trimming at V came to 6 bases and at J to 2 bases, leaving 6 bases not matched to a gene.

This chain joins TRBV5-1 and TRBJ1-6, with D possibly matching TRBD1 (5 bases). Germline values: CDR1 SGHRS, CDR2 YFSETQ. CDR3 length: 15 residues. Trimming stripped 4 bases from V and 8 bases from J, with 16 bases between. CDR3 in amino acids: CASSPLTATDSPLHF. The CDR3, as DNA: TGCGCCAGCAGCCCGCTGACAGCAACGGATTCACCCCTCCACTTT.

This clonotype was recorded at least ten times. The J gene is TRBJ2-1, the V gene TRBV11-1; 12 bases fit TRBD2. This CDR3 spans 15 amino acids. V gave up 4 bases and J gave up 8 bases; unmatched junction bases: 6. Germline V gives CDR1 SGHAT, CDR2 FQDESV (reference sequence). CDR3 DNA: TGTGCCAGCAGCTCCACTAGCGGGGGGCCCGATGAGCAGTTCTTC. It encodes CASSSTSGGPDEQFF.

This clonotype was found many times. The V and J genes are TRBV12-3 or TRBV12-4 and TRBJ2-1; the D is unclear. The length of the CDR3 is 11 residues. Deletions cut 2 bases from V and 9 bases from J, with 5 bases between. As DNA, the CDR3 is TGTGCCAGCAGTTTAATTGGTGAGCAGTTCTTC. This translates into CASSLIGEQFF.

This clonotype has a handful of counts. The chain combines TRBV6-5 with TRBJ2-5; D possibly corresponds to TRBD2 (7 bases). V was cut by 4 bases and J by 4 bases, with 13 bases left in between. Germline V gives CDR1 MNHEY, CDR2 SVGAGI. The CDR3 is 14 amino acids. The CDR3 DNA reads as TGTGCCAGCAGTTTCCTGGGAGGGGGAGAGACCCAGTACTTC. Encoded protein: CASSFLGGGETQYF.

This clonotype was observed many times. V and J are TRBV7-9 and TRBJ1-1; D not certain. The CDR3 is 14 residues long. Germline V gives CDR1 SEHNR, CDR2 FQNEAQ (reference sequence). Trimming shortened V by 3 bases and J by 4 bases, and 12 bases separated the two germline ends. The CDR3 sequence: CASSLDQALTEAFF. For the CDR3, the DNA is TGTGCCAGCAGCTTGGATCAGGCGCTCACTGAAGCTTTCTTT.

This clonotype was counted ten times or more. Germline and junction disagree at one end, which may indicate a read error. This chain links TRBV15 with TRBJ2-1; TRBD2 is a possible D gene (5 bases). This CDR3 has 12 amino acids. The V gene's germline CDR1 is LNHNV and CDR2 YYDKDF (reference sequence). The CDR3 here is CATSGEGPKQFF. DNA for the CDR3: TGTGCCACCAGCGGAGAGGGCCCCAAGCAGTTCTTC.

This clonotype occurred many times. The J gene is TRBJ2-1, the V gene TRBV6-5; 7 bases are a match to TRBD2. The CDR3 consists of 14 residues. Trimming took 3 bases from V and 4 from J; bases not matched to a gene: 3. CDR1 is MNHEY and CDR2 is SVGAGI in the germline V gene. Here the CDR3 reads CASSYSSGYNEQFF. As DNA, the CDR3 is TGTGCCAGCAGTTATTCTAGCGGTTACAATGAGCAGTTCTTC.

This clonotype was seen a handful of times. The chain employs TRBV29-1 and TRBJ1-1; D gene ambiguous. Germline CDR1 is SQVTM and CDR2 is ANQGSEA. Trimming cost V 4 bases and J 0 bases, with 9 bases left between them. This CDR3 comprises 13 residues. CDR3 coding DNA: TGCAGCGTTGGGCAACACTTGAACACTGAAGCTTTCTTT. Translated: CSVGQHLNTEAFF.

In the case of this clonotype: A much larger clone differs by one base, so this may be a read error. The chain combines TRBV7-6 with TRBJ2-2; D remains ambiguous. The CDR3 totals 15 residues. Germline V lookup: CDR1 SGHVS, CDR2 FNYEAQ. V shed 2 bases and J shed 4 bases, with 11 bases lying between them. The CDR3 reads CASSLPLKITGELFF. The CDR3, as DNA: TGTGCCAGCAGCTTACCCTTAAAGATCACCGGGGAGCTGTTTTTT.

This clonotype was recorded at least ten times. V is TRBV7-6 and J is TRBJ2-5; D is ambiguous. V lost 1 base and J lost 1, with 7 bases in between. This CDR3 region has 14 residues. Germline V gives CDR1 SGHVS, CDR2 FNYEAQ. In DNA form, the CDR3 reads TGTGCCAGCAGCTTAGGGCCAGTCCAAGAGACCCAGTACTTC. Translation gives CASSLGPVQETQYF.

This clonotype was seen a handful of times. The CDR3 bases are TGTGCCAGCAGGAAGGGAACGGCGGAGGAGCCCCAGCATTTT. Its translation: CASRKGTAEEPQHF. The rearrangement joins TRBV6-1 to TRBJ1-5; D gene unclear. The CDR3 has 14 amino acids. The germline V and J ends were trimmed by 6 bases and 8 bases, with 17 bases remaining between them. Per the germline V gene, CDR1 is MNHNS and CDR2 is SASEGT.

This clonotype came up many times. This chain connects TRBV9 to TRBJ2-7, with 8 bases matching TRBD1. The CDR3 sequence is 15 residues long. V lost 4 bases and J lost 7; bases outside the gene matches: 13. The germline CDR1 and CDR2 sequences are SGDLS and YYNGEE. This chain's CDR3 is CASSPGAQGAREQYF. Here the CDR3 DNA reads TGTGCCAGCAGCCCCGGAGCGCAGGGGGCGAGGGAGCAGTACTTC.

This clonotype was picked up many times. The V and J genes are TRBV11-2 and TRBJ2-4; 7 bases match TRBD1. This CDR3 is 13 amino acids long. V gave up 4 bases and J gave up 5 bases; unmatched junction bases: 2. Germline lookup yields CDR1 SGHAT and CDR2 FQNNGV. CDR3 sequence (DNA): TGTGCCAGCAGCTCCGGGACAGAAAACATTCAGTACTTC. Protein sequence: CASSSGTENIQYF.